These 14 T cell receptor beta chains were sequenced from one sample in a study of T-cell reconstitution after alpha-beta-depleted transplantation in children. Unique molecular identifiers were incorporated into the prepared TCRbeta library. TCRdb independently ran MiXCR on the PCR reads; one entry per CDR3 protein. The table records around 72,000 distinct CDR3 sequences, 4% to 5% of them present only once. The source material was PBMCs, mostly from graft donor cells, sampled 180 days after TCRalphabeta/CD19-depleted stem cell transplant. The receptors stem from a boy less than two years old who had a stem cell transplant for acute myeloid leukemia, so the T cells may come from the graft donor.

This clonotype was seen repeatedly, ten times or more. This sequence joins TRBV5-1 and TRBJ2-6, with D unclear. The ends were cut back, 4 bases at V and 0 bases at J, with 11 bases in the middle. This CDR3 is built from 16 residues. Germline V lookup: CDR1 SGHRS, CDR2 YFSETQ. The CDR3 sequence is CASSHDTHSGANVLTF. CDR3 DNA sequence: TGCGCCAGCAGCCACGACACCCACTCTGGGGCCAACGTCCTGACTTTC. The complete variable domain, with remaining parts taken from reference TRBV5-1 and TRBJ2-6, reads KAGVTQTPRYLIKTRGQQVTLSCSPISGHRSVSWYQQTPGQGLQFLFEYFSETQRNKGNFPGRFSGRQFSNSRSEMNVSTLELGDSALYLCASSHDTHSGANVLTFGAGSRLTVL.

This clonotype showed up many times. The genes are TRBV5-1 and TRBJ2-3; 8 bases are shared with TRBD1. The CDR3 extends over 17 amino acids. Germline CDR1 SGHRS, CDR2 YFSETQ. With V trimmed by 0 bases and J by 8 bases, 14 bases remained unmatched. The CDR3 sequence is CASSLDLQGARWGTQYF. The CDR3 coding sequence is TGCGCCAGCAGCTTGGATCTCCAGGGGGCGAGATGGGGTACGCAGTATTTT.

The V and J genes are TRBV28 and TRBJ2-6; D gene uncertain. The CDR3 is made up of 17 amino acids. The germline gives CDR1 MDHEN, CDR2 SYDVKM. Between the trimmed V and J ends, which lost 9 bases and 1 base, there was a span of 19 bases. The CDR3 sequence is CARGPRVLCSGANVLTF. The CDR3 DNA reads TGTGCCAGGGGCCCCCGGGTCCTCTGTTCTGGGGCCAACGTCCTGACTTTC.

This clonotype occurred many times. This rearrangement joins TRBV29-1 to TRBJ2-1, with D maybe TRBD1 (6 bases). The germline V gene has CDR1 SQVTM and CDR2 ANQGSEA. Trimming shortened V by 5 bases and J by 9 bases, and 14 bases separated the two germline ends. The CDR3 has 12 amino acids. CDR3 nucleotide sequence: TGCAGCGTTACAGGGCCGTCTGCTGAGCAGTTCTTC. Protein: CSVTGPSAEQFF.

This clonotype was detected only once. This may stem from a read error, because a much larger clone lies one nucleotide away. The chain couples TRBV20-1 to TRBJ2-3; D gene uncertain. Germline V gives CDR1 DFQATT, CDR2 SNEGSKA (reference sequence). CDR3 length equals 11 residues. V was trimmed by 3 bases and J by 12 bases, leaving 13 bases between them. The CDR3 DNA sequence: TGCAGTGCTAGGGCACTACCCAGTCAGTATTTT. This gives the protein CSARALPSQYF.

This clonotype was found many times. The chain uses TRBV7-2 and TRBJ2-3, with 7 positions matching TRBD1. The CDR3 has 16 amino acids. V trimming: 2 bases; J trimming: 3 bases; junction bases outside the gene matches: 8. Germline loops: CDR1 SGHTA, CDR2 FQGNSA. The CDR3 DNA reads TGTGCCAGCAGCTTACAAGGGGGCAGGAGAACAGATACGCAGTATTTT. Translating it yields CASSLQGGRRTDTQYF.

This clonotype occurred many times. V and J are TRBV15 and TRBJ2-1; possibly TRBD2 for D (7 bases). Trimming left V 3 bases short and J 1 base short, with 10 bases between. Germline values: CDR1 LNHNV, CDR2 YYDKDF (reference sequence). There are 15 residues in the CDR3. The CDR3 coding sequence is TGTGCCACCAGCAGGAGGGGGGGGTCCTACAATGAGCAGTTCTTC. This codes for CATSRRGGSYNEQFF.

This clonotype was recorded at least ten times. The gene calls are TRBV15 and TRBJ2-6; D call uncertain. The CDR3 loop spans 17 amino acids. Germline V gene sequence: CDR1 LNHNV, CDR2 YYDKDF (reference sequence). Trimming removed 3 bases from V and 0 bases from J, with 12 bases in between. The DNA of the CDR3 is TGTGCCACCAGCAGGGCCCAGTCCTACTCTGGGGCCAACGTCCTGACTTTC. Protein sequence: CATSRAQSYSGANVLTF.

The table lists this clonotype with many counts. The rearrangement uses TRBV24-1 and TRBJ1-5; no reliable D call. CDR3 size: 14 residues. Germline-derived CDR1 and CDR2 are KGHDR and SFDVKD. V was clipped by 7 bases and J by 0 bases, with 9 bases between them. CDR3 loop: CATSGRYSNQPQHF. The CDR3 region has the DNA TGTGCCACCAGCGGACGGTATAGCAATCAGCCCCAGCATTTT.

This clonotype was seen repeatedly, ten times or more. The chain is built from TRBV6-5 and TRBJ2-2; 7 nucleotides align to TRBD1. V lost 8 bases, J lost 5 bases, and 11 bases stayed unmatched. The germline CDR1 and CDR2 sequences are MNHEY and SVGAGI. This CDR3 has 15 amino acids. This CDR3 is CASQTGFQKTGELFF. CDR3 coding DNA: TGTGCCAGCCAGACAGGGTTTCAAAAGACCGGGGAGCTGTTTTTT.

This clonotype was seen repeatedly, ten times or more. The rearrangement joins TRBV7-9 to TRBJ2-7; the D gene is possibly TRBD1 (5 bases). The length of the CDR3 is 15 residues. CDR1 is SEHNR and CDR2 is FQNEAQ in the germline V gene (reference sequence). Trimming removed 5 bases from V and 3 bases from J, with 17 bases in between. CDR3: CASSQPLGHLYEQYF. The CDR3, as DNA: TGTGCCAGCAGCCAACCGCTAGGACACCTCTACGAGCAGTACTTC.

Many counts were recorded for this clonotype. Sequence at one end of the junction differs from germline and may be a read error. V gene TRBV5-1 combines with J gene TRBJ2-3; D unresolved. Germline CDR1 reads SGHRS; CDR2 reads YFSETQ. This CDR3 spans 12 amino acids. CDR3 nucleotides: TGCGCCAGCAGCTCACTTTCGGATACACAGTATTTT. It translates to CASSSLSDTQYF.

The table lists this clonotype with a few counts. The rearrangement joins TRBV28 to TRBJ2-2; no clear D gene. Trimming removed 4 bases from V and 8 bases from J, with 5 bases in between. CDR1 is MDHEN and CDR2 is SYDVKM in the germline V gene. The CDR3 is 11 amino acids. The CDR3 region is CASSSWGELFF. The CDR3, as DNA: TGTGCCAGCAGTTCGTGGGGGGAGCTGTTTTTT.

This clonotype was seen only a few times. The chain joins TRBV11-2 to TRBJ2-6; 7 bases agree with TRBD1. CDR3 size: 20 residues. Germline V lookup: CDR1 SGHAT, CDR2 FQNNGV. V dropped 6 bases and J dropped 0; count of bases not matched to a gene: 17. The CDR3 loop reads CASRTGRKGGLGSGANVLTF. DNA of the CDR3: TGTGCCAGCAGAACAGGCCGGAAAGGGGGCTTAGGCTCTGGGGCCAACGTCCTGACTTTC.